Listed below are T cell receptor beta chains from one sample, sequenced in a study of T cells in Graves' hyperthyroidism and ophthalmopathy. TCRdb independently ran MiXCR on the multiplex PCR reads; one entry per CDR3 protein. The table has hundreds of thousands of distinct CDR3 sequences, about 14% seen once; the top ten hold 9.5% to 15%. The material sequenced was blood. Receptors were obtained from a woman in her forties or fifties with Graves' ophthalmopathy. The conserved cysteine and the conserved F or W are not part of the CDR3 here. D genes are given only for firm matches. The size of a clone is reported for some rows only, either as once, few or many, or as a class for expanded clones.

cdr3_length v_call clone_size d_call cdr3_aa
10 TRBV5-1 . . ATQGGANEQF
12 TRBV28 many TRBD2 ASSSGTRTDTQY
13 TRBV7-9 few TRBD2 ASSTGLATQETQY
13 TRBV13 few TRBD1 ASSLAQGATGELF
14 TRBV6-2/TRBV6-3 many TRBD1 ASRGQGVFGNQPQH
14 TRBV7-9 many TRBD1 ASSFLQGAGNTEAF
10 TRBV11-1 many . ASSLGSGILH
14 TRBV7-6 many TRBD1 ASSKKETGSFAEAF
13 TRBV7-3 many TRBD2 ASSLGTSGPGELF
13 TRBV6-2/TRBV6-3 . TRBD1 ANTNYGTGAGGYT